The entry that follows covers one TCR beta chain sequence. The antigen remains undetermined. Using RNA transcripts as the source, TCR beta CDR3 regions were amplified. HTBI primers were the set used in a first-round RT-PCR of the TCR CDR3. Each CDR3 protein is one row after TCRdb ran MiXCR on the multiplex PCR reads. The sample includes hundreds of thousands of distinct CDR3 sequences, roughly a sixth of them seen just once. This specimen comes from a study of T cells in Graves' hyperthyroidism and ophthalmopathy. As for the study in general: Before treatment of any kind, peripheral blood was taken at initial diagnosis. Study-wide findings and caveats: Ophthalmopathy got predicted by the model a median 6.5 months before its onset.

A Clinical Activity Score of at least 3, a NOSPECS grade of at least 4 and a duration under 3 months were recorded in the ophthalmopathy patients. PBMCs were sourced from more than 9 ml fresh peripheral blood. V was clipped by 3 bases and J by 5 bases; unmatched bases: 3. CDR3 size: 16 residues. From germline, CDR1 is SGHAT and CDR2 FQNNGV. The source material was blood. The rearrangement links TRBV11-2 to TRBJ2-2, with TRBD2 identical over 13 bases. The source is a young woman with Graves' ophthalmopathy. The CDR3 reads CASSFGLAGETGELFF. Here the CDR3 DNA reads TGTGCCAGCAGCTTTGGACTAGCGGGGGAAACCGGGGAGCTGTTTTTT. The complete variable domain, with remaining parts taken from reference TRBV11-2 and TRBJ2-2, reads EAGVAQSPRYKIIEKRQSVAFWCNPISGHATLYWYQQILGQGPKLLIQFQNNGVVDDSQLPKDRFSAERLKGVDSTLKIQPAKLEDSAVYLCASSFGLAGETGELFFGEGSRLTVL.